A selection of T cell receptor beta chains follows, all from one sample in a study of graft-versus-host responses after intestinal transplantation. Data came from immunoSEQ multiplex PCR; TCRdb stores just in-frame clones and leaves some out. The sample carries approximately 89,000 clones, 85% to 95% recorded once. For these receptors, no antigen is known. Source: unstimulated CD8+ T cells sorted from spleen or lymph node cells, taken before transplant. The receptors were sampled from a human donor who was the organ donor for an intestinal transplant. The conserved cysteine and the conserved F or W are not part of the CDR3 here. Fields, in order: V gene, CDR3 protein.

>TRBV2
ASTVKTGQGIYEQY
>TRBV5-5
ASSPRGWLAGGLWADTQY
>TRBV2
ASSGSGSIGGHEQY
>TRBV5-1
ASTQRLAGVNTGELF
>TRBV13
ASSLEAVTYGYT
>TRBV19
ASSIGQGLMSNQPQH
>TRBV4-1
ASSLDGTSGEHNEQF
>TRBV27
ASSLLWASGRSGELF
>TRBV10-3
AISGGDYGYT
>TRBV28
ASSPTGGLGELF
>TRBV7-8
ASSLVPLAGDRGAQY
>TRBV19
ASNGWTGWNTEAF
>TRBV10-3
AISGGTEVSPYEQY
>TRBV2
AQPRTSGGGEQF
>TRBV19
ASSPSGSLTGELF
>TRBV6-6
ASSPGHGYGEEQF
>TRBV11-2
ASMFSGASINEQF
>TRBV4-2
ASSQSRGRRKSYNEQF
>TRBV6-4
ASSASGTDTQY
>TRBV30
AWGQGYYGYT
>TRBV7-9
ASSLTGRRNGELF
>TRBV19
ASTQTSGANNEQF
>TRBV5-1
ASSLGTSGGIADTQY
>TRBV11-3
ASSGPSGESTDTQY
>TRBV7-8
ASSLDRRNLNTEAF
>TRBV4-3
ASSQERHGTSGKRSGANVLT
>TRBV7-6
ASRVLAGADEQF
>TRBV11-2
ASSLGGTEAGYT
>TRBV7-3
ASSPTPGGRDTQY
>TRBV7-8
ASSAEGIRLAGPSYEQY
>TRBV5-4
ASSLTGEEQY
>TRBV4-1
ASSQEAYLNYGYT
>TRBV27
ASSLTRGTTDIADTQY
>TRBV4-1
ASSLSGSYNEQF
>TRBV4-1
ASSQWTGGSYGYT
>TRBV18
ASSPPGTRFTDAEAF
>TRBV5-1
ASSERQGAYNEQF